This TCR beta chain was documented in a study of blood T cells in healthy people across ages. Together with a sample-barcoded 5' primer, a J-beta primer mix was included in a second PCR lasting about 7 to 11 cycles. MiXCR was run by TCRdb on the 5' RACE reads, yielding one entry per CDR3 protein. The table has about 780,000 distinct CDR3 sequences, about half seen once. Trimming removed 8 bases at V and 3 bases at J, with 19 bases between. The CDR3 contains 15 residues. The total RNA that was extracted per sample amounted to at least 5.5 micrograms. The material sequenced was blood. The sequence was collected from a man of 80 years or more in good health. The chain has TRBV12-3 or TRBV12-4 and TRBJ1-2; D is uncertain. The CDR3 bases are TGTGCCAGCCGGAGGTCCATGGGAGGGCACTATGGCTACACCTTC. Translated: CASRRSMGGHYGYTF.